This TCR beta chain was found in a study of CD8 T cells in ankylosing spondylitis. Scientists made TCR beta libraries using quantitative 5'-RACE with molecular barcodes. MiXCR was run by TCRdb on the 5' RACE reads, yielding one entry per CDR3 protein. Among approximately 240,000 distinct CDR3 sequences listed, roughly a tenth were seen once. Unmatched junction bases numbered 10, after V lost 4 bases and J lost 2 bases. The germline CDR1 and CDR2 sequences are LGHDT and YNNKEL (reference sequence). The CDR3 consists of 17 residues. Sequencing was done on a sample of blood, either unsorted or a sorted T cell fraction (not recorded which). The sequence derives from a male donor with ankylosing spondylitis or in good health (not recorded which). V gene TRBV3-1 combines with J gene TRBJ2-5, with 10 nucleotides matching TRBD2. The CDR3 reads CASSLERGGPRQETQYF. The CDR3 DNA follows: TGTGCCAGCAGCCTGGAGCGGGGGGGACCCAGACAAGAGACCCAGTACTTC.